A selection of T cell receptor beta chains follows, all from one sample in a study of blood T cell repertoires in COVID-19. Using immunoSEQ multiplex PCR, the repertoire was profiled, and TCRdb retains in-frame clones only, with some absent. The repertoire holds fewer than 300,000 clones, with 90% as singletons. The specimen sequenced was PBMCs or T cells enriched from blood (not recorded which). The receptor set was obtained from a young woman who had recovered from COVID-19. Both conserved end residues are part of each CDR3. Fields, in order: J gene, V gene, CDR3 protein.

J: TRBJ2-3
V: TRBV29-1
CDR3: CSVVRAAGTHRTDTQYF

J: TRBJ2-1
V: TRBV19
CDR3: CASSIKAVQLAGSYNEQFF

J: TRBJ2-7
V: TRBV10-1
CDR3: CASSESSSGIHYEQYF

J: TRBJ2-5
V: TRBV6-6
CDR3: CASSSIGTSGTKGGETQYF

J: TRBJ2-2
V: TRBV20-1
CDR3: CSAGLGELFF

J: TRBJ2-2
V: TRBV25-1
CDR3: CASRRRNTGELFF

J: TRBJ1-1
V: TRBV3-1/TRBV3-2
CDR3: CASSPRDRGLSTAPNTEAFF

J: TRBJ2-1
V: TRBV18
CDR3: CASSRQGAGYNEQFF

J: TRBJ1-2
V: TRBV24-1
CDR3: CATSESGTANYGYTF

J: TRBJ1-6
V: TRBV6-5
CDR3: CASSYRTGGNSPLHF

J: TRBJ2-1
V: TRBV19
CDR3: CASSTLYDEQFF

J: TRBJ1-1
V: TRBV28
CDR3: CASSFRVSGVNTEAFF

J: TRBJ1-4
V: TRBV12-3/TRBV12-4
CDR3: CASKGQPNEKLFF

J: TRBJ1-5
V: TRBV10-2
CDR3: CASSEQGGNQPQHF

J: TRBJ2-1
V: TRBV12-3/TRBV12-4
CDR3: CATGLAVLNEQFF

J: TRBJ2-1
V: TRBV7-3
CDR3: CASSISGTSTNEQFF

J: TRBJ1-2
V: TRBV5-4
CDR3: CASSLVSYDNGYTF

J: TRBJ1-1
V: TRBV10-1
CDR3: CASSETGLPNTEAFF

J: TRBJ1-5
V: TRBV28
CDR3: CASSLLAGEVQPQHF

J: TRBJ1-1
V: TRBV7-3
CDR3: CASSYGMNTEAFF

J: TRBJ2-2
V: TRBV27
CDR3: CASSTGLAGELFF

J: TRBJ1-1
V: TRBV7-9
CDR3: CASSLPGGEAFF

J: TRBJ1-3
V: TRBV19
CDR3: CASSIGQRSGNTIYF

J: TRBJ2-2
V: TRBV29-1
CDR3: CSVDAAGLTGELFF

J: TRBJ2-1
V: TRBV3-1/TRBV3-2
CDR3: CASSLWGLAGSYNEQFF

J: TRBJ2-2
V: TRBV15
CDR3: CATSRGTSNTGELFF

J: TRBJ2-4
V: TRBV2
CDR3: CAARRGGQGSLSAKNIQYF

J: TRBJ2-3
V: TRBV6-5
CDR3: CASSYSSGRGTDTQYF

J: TRBJ2-7
V: TRBV7-2
CDR3: CASSFPGLANYEQYF

J: TRBJ2-6
V: TRBV9
CDR3: CASSPGVAGSAGANVLTF

J: TRBJ2-7
V: TRBV18
CDR3: CASSPRGTYEQYF

J: TRBJ2-2
V: TRBV7-6
CDR3: CASSLLLDRVNTGELFF

J: TRBJ1-1
V: TRBV30
CDR3: CAWSRQGRLGTEAFF

J: TRBJ2-2
V: TRBV29-1
CDR3: CSVASAAGIIGELFF

J: TRBJ2-1
V: TRBV6-5
CDR3: CASSYDGGSEQFF

J: TRBJ1-1
V: TRBV5-6
CDR3: CASSFRPGGDTEAFF

J: TRBJ1-1
V: TRBV30
CDR3: CAWSVPDRQGNTEAFF

J: TRBJ2-7
V: TRBV6-2/TRBV6-3
CDR3: CASSYSVSSYEQYF

J: TRBJ2-3
V: TRBV9
CDR3: CASSVVASGRIDTQYF

J: TRBJ2-6
V: TRBV7-9
CDR3: CASSPPIAGGGGANVLTF

J: TRBJ2-3
V: TRBV11-2
CDR3: CASSTGQGAADTQYF

J: TRBJ1-5
V: TRBV28
CDR3: CASSNTGTGSGNQPQHF

J: TRBJ2-5
V: TRBV10-3
CDR3: CAISEAPLGAQETQYF

J: TRBJ2-1
V: TRBV29-1
CDR3: CSVEVGSRYNEQFF

J: TRBJ1-2
V: TRBV7-2
CDR3: CASSTPMARGRGYTF

J: TRBJ2-2
V: TRBV24-1
CDR3: CATSHSGRHTGELFF

J: TRBJ1-6
V: TRBV30
CDR3: CACTKGTGNSPLHF

J: TRBJ2-3
V: TRBV28
CDR3: CASSSRLAGKLSSTDTQYF

J: TRBJ2-5
V: TRBV7-7
CDR3: CASSLGSGRRETQYF